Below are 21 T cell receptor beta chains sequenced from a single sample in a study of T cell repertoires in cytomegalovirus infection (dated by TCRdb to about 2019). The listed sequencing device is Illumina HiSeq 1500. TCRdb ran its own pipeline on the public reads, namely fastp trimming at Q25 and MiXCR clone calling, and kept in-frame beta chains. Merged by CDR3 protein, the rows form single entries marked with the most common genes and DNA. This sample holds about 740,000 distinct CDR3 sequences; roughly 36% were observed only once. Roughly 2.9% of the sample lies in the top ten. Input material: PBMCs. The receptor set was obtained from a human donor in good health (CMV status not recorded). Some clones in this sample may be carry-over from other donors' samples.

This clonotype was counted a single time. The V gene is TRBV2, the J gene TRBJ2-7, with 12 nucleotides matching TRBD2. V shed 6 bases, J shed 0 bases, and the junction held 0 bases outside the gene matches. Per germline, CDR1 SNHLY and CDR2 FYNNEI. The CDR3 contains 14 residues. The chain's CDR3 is CASRTSGGSYEQYF. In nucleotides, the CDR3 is TGTGCCAGCAGGACTAGCGGGGGCTCCTACGAGCAGTACTTC. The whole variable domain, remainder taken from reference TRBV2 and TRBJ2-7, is EPEVTQTPSHQVTQMGQEVILRCVPISNHLYFYWYRQILGQKVEFLVSFYNNEISEKSEIFDDQFSVERPDGSNFTLKIRSTKLEDSAMYFCASRTSGGSYEQYFGPGTRLTVT.

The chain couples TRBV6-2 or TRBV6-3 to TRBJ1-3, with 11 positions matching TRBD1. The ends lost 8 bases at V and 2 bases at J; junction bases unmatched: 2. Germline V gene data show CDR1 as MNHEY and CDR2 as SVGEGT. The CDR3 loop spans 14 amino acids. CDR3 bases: TGTGCCAGCGGGACAGGGGGAGCTGGAAACACCATATATTTT. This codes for CASGTGGAGNTIYF.

This CDR3 reads CASSLRGLTNEQFF. Here the CDR3 DNA reads TGTGCCAGCAGTTTACGGGGACTCACCAATGAGCAGTTCTTC. The genes are TRBV12-3 or TRBV12-4 and TRBJ2-1; D is possibly TRBD2 (6 bases). CDR3 size: 14 residues. Trimming took 2 bases from V and 6 from J, leaving 11 bases between them.

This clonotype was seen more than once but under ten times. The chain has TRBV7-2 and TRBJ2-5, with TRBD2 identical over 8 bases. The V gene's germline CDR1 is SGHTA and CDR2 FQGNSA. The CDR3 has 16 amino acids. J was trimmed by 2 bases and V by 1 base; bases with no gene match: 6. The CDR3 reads CASSLVAGGSQETQYF. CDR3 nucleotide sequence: TGTGCCAGCAGCTTAGTGGCGGGGGGATCACAAGAGACCCAGTACTTC.

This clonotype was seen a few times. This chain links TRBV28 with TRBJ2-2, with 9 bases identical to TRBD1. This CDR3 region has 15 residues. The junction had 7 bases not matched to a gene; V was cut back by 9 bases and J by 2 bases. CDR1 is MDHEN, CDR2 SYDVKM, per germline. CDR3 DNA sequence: TGTGCCAGTGGCGGACAGGGGATTAACACCGGGGAGCTGTTTTTT. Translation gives CASGGQGINTGELFF.

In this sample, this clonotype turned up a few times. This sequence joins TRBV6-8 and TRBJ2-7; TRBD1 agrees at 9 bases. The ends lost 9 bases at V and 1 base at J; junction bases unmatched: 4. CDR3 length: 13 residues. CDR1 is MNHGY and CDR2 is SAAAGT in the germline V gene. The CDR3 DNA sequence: TGTGCCAGGTCCGGGACAGGGTCCTACGAGCAGTACTTC. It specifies CARSGTGSYEQYF.

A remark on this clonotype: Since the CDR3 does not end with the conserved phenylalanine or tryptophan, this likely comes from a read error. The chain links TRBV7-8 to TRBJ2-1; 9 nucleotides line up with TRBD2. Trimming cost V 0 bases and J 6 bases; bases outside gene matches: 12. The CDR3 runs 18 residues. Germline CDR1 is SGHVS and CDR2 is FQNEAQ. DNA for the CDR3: TGTGCCAGCAGCTTAGCCCCCGTGGTAGCGGGAGCAGGCAATGAGCAGTTCTTA. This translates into CASSLAPVVAGAGNEQFL.

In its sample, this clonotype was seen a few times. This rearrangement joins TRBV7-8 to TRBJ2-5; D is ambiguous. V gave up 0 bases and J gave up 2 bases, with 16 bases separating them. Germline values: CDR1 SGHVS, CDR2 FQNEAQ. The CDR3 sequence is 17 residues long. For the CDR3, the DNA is TGTGCCAGCAGCTTAGCTGAGCCATTCGAGGAGCAAGAGACCCAGTACTTC. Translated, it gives CASSLAEPFEEQETQYF.

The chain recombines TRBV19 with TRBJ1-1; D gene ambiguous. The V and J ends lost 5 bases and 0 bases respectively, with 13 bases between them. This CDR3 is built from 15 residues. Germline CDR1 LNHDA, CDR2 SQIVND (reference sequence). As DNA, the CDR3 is TGTGCCAGTAGTGGATACGGGTCTATGAACACTGAAGCTTTCTTT. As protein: CASSGYGSMNTEAFF.

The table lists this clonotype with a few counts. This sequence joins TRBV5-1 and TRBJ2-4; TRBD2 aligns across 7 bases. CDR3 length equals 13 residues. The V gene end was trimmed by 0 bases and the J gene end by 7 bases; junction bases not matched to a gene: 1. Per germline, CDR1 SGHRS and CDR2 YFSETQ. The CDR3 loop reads CASSLELANIQYF. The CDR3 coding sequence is TGCGCCAGCAGCTTGGAACTAGCGAACATTCAGTACTTC.

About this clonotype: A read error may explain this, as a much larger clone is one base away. CDR3 amino acids: CASRFSGNAGGPIGEQFF. CDR3 DNA sequence: TGTGCCAGCAGATTCTCGGGAAATGCGGGAGGGCCGATCGGTGAGCAGTTCTTC. The V and J genes are TRBV7-2 and TRBJ2-1; 9 bases are a match to TRBD2. The CDR3 has 18 residues. Per germline, CDR1 SGHTA and CDR2 FQGNSA. The V and J ends lost 6 bases and 9 bases, in that order; junction bases with no gene match: 21.

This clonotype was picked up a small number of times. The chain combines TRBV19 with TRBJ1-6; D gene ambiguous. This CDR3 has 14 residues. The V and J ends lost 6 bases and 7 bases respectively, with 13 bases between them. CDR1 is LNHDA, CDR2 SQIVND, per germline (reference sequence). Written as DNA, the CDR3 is TGTGCCAGTAGGATATCGGGGTACAATTCACCCCTCCACTTT. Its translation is CASRISGYNSPLHF. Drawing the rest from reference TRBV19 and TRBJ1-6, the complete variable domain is DGGITQSPKYLFRKEGQNVTLSCEQNLNHDAMYWYRQDPGQGLRLIYYSQIVNDFQKGDIAEGYSVSREKKESFPLTVTSAQKNPTAFYLCASRISGYNSPLHFGNGTRLTVT.

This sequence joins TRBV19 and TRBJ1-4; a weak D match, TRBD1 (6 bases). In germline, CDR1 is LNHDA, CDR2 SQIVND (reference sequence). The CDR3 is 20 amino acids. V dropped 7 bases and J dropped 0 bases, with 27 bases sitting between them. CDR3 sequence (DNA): TGTGCCAGTAAGGGATGGTTGCGGGGGCGCCTTAATGCAACTAATGAAAAACTGTTTTTT. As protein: CASKGWLRGRLNATNEKLFF.

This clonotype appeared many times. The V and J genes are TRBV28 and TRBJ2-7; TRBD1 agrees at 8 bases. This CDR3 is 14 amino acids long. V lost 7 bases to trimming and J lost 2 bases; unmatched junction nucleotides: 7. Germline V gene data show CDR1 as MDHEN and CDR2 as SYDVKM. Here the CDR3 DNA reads TGTGCCAGCACCCTTGGACAGGGCCCCTACGAGCAGTACTTC. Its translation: CASTLGQGPYEQYF.

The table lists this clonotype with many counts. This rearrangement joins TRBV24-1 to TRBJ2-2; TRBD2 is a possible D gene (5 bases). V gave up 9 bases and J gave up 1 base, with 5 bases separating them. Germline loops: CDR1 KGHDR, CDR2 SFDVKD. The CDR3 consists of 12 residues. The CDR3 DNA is TGTGCCACCGGACTGAACACCGGGGAGCTGTTTTTT. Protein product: CATGLNTGELFF.

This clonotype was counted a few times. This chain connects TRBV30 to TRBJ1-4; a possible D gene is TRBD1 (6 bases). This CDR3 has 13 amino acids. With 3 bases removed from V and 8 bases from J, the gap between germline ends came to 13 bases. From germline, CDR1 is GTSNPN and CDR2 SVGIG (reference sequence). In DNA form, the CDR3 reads TGTGCCTGGAGAGGGGGGATCTTGGAAAAACTGTTTTTT. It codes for CAWRGGILEKLFF.

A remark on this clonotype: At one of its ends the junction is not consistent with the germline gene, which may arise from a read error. This CDR3 reads CAGSLVLASSGHTIYF. CDR3 DNA: TGTGCCGGCAGCTTAGTTCTTGCTAGCTCTGGACACACCATCTATTTT. This chain uses TRBV7-2 with TRBJ1-3, with TRBD1 as a possible D gene (5 bases). Germline V gene data show CDR1 as SGHTA and CDR2 as FQGNSA. The CDR3 has 16 residues.

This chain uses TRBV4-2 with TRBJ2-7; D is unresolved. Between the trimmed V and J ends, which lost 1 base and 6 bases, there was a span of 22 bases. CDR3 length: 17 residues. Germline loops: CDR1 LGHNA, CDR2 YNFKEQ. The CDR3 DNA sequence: TGTGCCAGCAGCCAAGTCCCCTTCCAGGAGCTCTTCAGCGAGCAGTACTTC. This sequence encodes CASSQVPFQELFSEQYF.

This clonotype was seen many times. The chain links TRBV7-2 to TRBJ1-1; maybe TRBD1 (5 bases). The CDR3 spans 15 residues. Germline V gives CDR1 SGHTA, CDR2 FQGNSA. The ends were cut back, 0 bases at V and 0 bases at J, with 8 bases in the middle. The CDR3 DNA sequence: TGTGCCAGCAGCTTAGCGGGGCGACTGAACACTGAAGCTTTCTTT. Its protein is CASSLAGRLNTEAFF.

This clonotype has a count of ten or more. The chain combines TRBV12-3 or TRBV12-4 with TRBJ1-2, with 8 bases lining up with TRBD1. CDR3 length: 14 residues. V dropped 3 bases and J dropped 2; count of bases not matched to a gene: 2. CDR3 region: CASSLDRANYGYTF. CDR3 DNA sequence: TGTGCCAGCAGTTTGGACAGGGCCAACTATGGCTACACCTTC.

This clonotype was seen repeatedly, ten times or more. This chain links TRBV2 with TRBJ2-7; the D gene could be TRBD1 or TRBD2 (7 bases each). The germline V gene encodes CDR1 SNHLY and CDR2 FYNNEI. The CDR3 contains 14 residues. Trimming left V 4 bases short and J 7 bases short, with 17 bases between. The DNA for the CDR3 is TGTGCCAGCAGTGTCGGGGGGACAGCGCGGGAGCAGTACTTC. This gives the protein CASSVGGTAREQYF.